The 30 T cell receptor beta chains listed next were all sequenced from one sample in a study of Ad26.COV2.S vaccination and SARS-CoV-2 variants. The treatment denotes: 19 received Ad26.COV2.S at low or high dose, single or two shots; five or six received placebo; per-sample allocation not given. Repertoires come from day 63 after the first vaccine or placebo injection. Assay: immunoSEQ multiplex PCR; the TCRdb copy retains only in-frame clones and omits some. The sample shows hundreds of thousands of clones, 87% of them seen only once. This sample comprised peripheral blood, obtained in a trial of Ad26.COV2.S vaccine versus placebo. The receptors were gathered from a person aged 18-60 years who received the Ad26.COV2.S COVID-19 vaccine or a placebo.

This sequence joins TRBV19 and TRBJ2-3, with TRBD1 as a possible D gene (6 bases). The CDR3 contains 16 residues. The V gene's germline CDR1 is LNHDA and CDR2 SQIVND (reference sequence). V lost 4 bases and J 0 bases, leaving 14 bases between the germline ends. Here the CDR3 reads CASSTPRDTSTDTQYF. The DNA of the CDR3 is TGTGCCAGTAGTACTCCCCGGGACACTAGCACAGATACGCAGTATTTT.

The chain has TRBV12-3 or TRBV12-4 and TRBJ2-3; D gene uncertain. CDR3 length equals 12 residues. Trimming left V 4 bases short and J 0 bases short, with 2 bases between. This CDR3 is CASSSSTDTQYF. CDR3 bases: TGTGCCAGCAGTTCTAGCACAGATACGCAGTATTTT.

This sequence joins TRBV25-1 and TRBJ1-6; a possible D gene is TRBD1 (5 bases). CDR1 and CDR2 (germline): MGHDK, SYGVNS. V lost 1 base, J lost 7 bases, and 11 bases lay in between. The CDR3 is 15 amino acids. The CDR3: CASSEFRGRNSPLHF. For the CDR3, the DNA is TGTGCCAGCAGTGAATTTAGGGGACGAAATTCACCCCTCCACTTT.

The genes are TRBV4-2 and TRBJ2-7; D may be TRBD1 (6 bases). CDR1 and CDR2 (germline): LGHNA, YNFKEQ. The CDR3 length is 15 residues. V was pared by 0 bases and J by 3 bases, with 12 bases between. DNA of the CDR3: TGTGCCAGCAGCCAAGAGGGGACACCCAGCTACGAGCAGTACTTC. Its protein is CASSQEGTPSYEQYF.

V and J are TRBV5-4 and TRBJ2-7; 8 bases are shared with TRBD2. V trimming: 4 bases; J trimming: 7 bases; junction bases outside the gene matches: 7. Germline V gives CDR1 SGHNT, CDR2 YYREEE (reference sequence). The CDR3 sequence is 13 residues long. CDR3 protein: CASSPAGAGEQYF. In nucleotides, the CDR3 is TGTGCCAGCAGCCCAGCGGGGGCGGGAGAGCAGTACTTC.

The rearrangement uses TRBV9 and TRBJ2-1, with D perhaps matching TRBD1 or TRBD2 (5 bases each). V was cut by 0 bases and J by 10 bases, with 11 bases left in between. The CDR3 extends over 13 amino acids. The germline V gene has CDR1 SGDLS and CDR2 YYNGEE. This CDR3 reads CASSVAVGAEQFF. CDR3 DNA: TGTGCCAGCAGCGTAGCTGTCGGGGCGGAGCAGTTCTTC.

This clone was recorded only once. This chain connects TRBV9 to TRBJ2-3; 11 bases map to TRBD1. V lost 3 bases, J lost 4 bases, and 7 bases stayed unmatched. The germline V gene encodes CDR1 SGDLS and CDR2 YYNGEE. This CDR3 has 16 amino acids. CDR3 sequence: CASSAGQGASADTQYF. In nucleotides, the CDR3 is TGTGCCAGCAGCGCCGGACAGGGGGCGTCTGCAGATACGCAGTATTTT.

V gene TRBV6-5 combines with J gene TRBJ2-7; TRBD1 aligns across 8 bases. Germline V gene lookup returns CDR1 MNHEY and CDR2 SVGAGI. This CDR3 is 11 amino acids long. V shed 6 bases and J 9 bases; nucleotides not matched to a gene: 4. CDR3 in amino acids: CASRGQVGQYF. The CDR3 DNA sequence: TGTGCCAGCAGGGGACAGGTCGGGCAGTACTTC.

The chain has TRBV7-2 and TRBJ2-3; unclear D gene. CDR1 and CDR2 (germline): SGHTA, FQGNSA. The CDR3 has 16 residues. With 5 bases removed from V and 0 bases from J, the gap between germline ends came to 15 bases. The CDR3 DNA follows: TGTGCCAGCAGCCCTAGACGCGGAGAAAGCACAGATACGCAGTATTTT. This translates into CASSPRRGESTDTQYF.

The gene calls are TRBV2 and TRBJ2-1; D possibly corresponds to TRBD1 (6 bases). CDR1 and CDR2 (germline): SNHLY, FYNNEI. CDR3 length: 12 residues. V lost 10 bases, J lost 6 bases, and 13 bases lay in between. The DNA of the CDR3 is TGTGCCAACCGGGACACCACCAATGAGCAGTTCTTC. The encoded protein is CANRDTTNEQFF.

The sample holds one count of this clone. The chain recombines TRBV2 with TRBJ2-7; 12 nucleotides line up with TRBD1. Germline V lookup: CDR1 SNHLY, CDR2 FYNNEI. V was clipped by 7 bases and J by 5 bases; unmatched bases: 6. The CDR3 has 14 residues. CDR3 amino acids: CASTGGTGGHEQYF. For the CDR3, the DNA is TGTGCCAGCACCGGCGGGACAGGGGGCCACGAGCAGTACTTC.

This sequence joins TRBV15 and TRBJ1-1, with D tentatively TRBD1 (6 bases). Germline values: CDR1 LNHNV, CDR2 YYDKDF (reference sequence). V lost 0 bases to trimming and J lost 4 bases, with 18 bases between them. The CDR3 length is 17 residues. The CDR3 loop reads CATSREEGQFDGTEAFF. In DNA form, the CDR3 reads TGTGCCACCAGCAGAGAGGAAGGACAGTTCGACGGCACTGAAGCTTTCTTT. Using reference TRBV15 and TRBJ1-1 for the parts outside the CDR3, the full variable domain is DAMVIQNPRYQVTQFGKPVTLSCSQTLNHNVMYWYQQKSSQAPKLLFHYYDKDFNNEADTPDNFQSRRPNTSFCFLDIRSPGLGDTAMYLCATSREEGQFDGTEAFFGQGTRLTVV.

This clone was picked up one time. The chain combines TRBV30 with TRBJ1-3, with TRBD1 as a possible D gene (5 bases). The germline CDR1 and CDR2 sequences are GTSNPN and SVGIG (reference sequence). The CDR3 runs 13 residues. V lost 2 bases and J 3 bases, leaving 8 bases between the germline ends. The CDR3 reads CAWSRDVGNTIYF. CDR3 DNA sequence: TGTGCCTGGAGTCGGGACGTTGGAAACACCATATATTTT.

J is TRBJ1-2 and V is TRBV19; possible D gene TRBD1, 5 bases. The ends were cut back, 7 bases at V and 3 bases at J, with 18 bases in the middle. CDR1 LNHDA and CDR2 SQIVND come from the germline V gene (reference sequence). The length of the CDR3 is 15 residues. CDR3 sequence (DNA): TGTGCCAGTACCCCCACGGGACTTTTCTACTATGGCTACACCTTC. It yields the protein CASTPTGLFYYGYTF.

In the case of this clone: Other DNA sequences in this specimen translate into the identical CDR3. The chain combines TRBV18 with TRBJ2-7; 10 positions agree with TRBD1. Germline lookup yields CDR1 KGHSH and CDR2 LQKENI. The CDR3 is 13 residues long. V dropped 5 bases and J dropped 4; count of bases not matched to a gene: 2. For the CDR3, the DNA is TGTGCCAGCTCAGTGGACAGGGGGTACGAGCAGTACTTC. Residues: CASSVDRGYEQYF.

V and J are TRBV11-2 and TRBJ1-1, with no clear D. Germline CDR1 is SGHAT and CDR2 is FQNNGV. The CDR3 consists of 14 residues. The germline V and J ends were trimmed by 2 bases and 4 bases, with 11 bases remaining between them. For the CDR3, the DNA is TGTGCCAGCAGCTTATGGGAGGTGAGCACTGAAGCTTTCTTT. Its translation: CASSLWEVSTEAFF.

Note on this clone: The junction differs from germline at one of its ends, possibly a read error. The chain carries TRBV6-1 and TRBJ2-7; no reliable D call. The germline gives CDR1 MNHNS, CDR2 SASEGT. The CDR3 has 10 amino acids. The CDR3 DNA sequence: TGTGCCAGCAGTGAACTGGTCCCCGATTTC. It translates to CASSELVPDF.

V gene TRBV6-5 combines with J gene TRBJ1-1; maybe TRBD1 (6 bases). Germline V gene data show CDR1 as MNHEY and CDR2 as SVGAGI. The CDR3 consists of 15 residues. Deletions cut 5 bases from V and 5 bases from J, with 18 bases between. DNA of the CDR3: TGTGCCAGCAGTAGCGCTGAGGGGGGGAGGACTGAAGCTTTCTTT. Its translation is CASSSAEGGRTEAFF.

V usage is TRBV6-2 or TRBV6-3 and J usage is TRBJ2-7; D is undetermined. Germline CDR1 MNHEY, CDR2 SVGEGT. The V end was cut by 0 bases, the J end by 1 base, with 1 base between. The CDR3 is 12 residues long. DNA for the CDR3: TGTGCCAGCAGTTACTCTTCCTACGAGCAGTACTTC. This translates into CASSYSSYEQYF.

This rearrangement joins TRBV2 to TRBJ2-3; 7 nucleotides line up with TRBD1. Germline V gene data show CDR1 as SNHLY and CDR2 as FYNNEI. This CDR3 has 15 residues. Trimming took 4 bases from V and 0 from J; bases not matched to a gene: 4. The CDR3 region is CASSGQGVSTDTQYF. In DNA form, the CDR3 reads TGTGCCAGCAGTGGGCAGGGGGTTAGCACAGATACGCAGTATTTT.

This sequence joins TRBV5-6 and TRBJ2-7; D is undetermined. CDR3 length: 12 amino acids. Germline lookup yields CDR1 SGHDT and CDR2 YYEEEE. The germline V and J ends were trimmed by 6 bases and 2 bases, with 9 bases remaining between them. The CDR3 DNA follows: TGTGCCAGCAACAATGGGCCCTACGAGCAGTACTTC. Amino acid sequence: CASNNGPYEQYF.

J is TRBJ2-5 and V is TRBV5-6; D is perhaps TRBD1 (6 bases). Germline values: CDR1 SGHDT, CDR2 YYEEEE. The germline V and J ends were trimmed by 4 bases and 5 bases, with 21 bases remaining between them. The CDR3 spans 16 residues. CDR3 sequence reads: CASSPTTLQGGETQYF. Here the CDR3 DNA reads TGTGCCAGCAGCCCGACCACTTTACAGGGTGGGGAGACCCAGTACTTC.

This chain uses TRBV5-1 with TRBJ1-4; no clear D. The V end lost 4 bases, the J end lost 5 bases, and 15 bases lay between the germline ends. The germline CDR1 and CDR2 sequences are SGHRS and YFSETQ. The CDR3 contains 15 residues. CDR3 in DNA: TGCGCCAGCAGCCCAAACGGGCCCATAAATGAAAAACTGTTTTTT. As protein: CASSPNGPINEKLFF.

The chain is built from TRBV5-4 and TRBJ1-2; D unclear. Trimming left V 0 bases short and J 7 bases short, with 13 bases between. The CDR3 covers 14 residues. The germline CDR1 and CDR2 sequences are SGHNT and YYREEE (reference sequence). CDR3 bases: TGTGCCAGCAGCTTGGCGGCCTTATTGGGTGGCTACACCTTC. Residues: CASSLAALLGGYTF.

The rearrangement joins TRBV19 to TRBJ1-1, with a weak D call TRBD1 (5 bases). Trimming took 1 base from V and 0 from J, leaving 24 bases between them. There are 20 residues in the CDR3. The V gene's germline CDR1 is LNHDA and CDR2 SQIVND (reference sequence). Here the CDR3 reads CASSIGPTSQELNMNTEAFF. The DNA for the CDR3 is TGTGCCAGTAGTATAGGTCCTACGTCACAGGAACTCAACATGAACACTGAAGCTTTCTTT.

This clone is classed as medium-sized (0.01 to 0.1%). V gene TRBV5-4 combines with J gene TRBJ2-3; no firm D call. Germline CDR1 is SGHNT and CDR2 is YYREEE (reference sequence). This CDR3 has 14 residues. V shed 5 bases and J shed 4 bases, with 14 bases lying between them. The CDR3 sequence: CASRSLDSADTQYF. DNA for the CDR3: TGTGCCAGCAGATCCCTAGATTCCGCAGATACGCAGTATTTT.

The chain joins TRBV11-1 to TRBJ1-1; D unclear. The V gene lost 5 bases and the J gene lost 1 base, with 5 bases spanning the gap. This CDR3 has 12 amino acids. CDR1 is SGHAT and CDR2 is FQDESV in the germline V gene (reference sequence). The CDR3 sequence: CASSHGNTEAFF. The CDR3 DNA reads TGTGCCAGCAGCCATGGGAACACTGAAGCTTTCTTT.

The chain joins TRBV9 to TRBJ2-1; tentative D call: TRBD2 (7 bases). The CDR3 sequence is 12 residues long. Trimming pared 3 bases from V and 9 bases from J, leaving 10 bases between. Germline V lookup: CDR1 SGDLS, CDR2 YYNGEE. DNA of the CDR3: TGTGCCAGCAGCGGTGGGGGGGCTGAGCAGTTCTTC. Amino acids: CASSGGGAEQFF.

V gene TRBV19 combines with J gene TRBJ1-4; D remains ambiguous. This CDR3 contains 14 residues. V shed 3 bases and J shed 5 bases, with 10 bases lying between them. Per germline, CDR1 LNHDA and CDR2 SQIVND (reference sequence). The CDR3, as DNA: TGTGCCAGTAGTATGGTTGGGAGAAATGAAAAACTGTTTTTT. Its translation: CASSMVGRNEKLFF.

The chain joins TRBV9 to TRBJ1-4; a weak D match, TRBD1 (6 bases). The CDR3 runs to 15 residues. The ends were cut back, 2 bases at V and 7 bases at J, with 15 bases in the middle. Germline V CDR1 and CDR2: SGDLS, YYNGEE. Here the CDR3 reads CASSVTGTRGEKLFF. The CDR3, as DNA: TGTGCCAGCAGCGTTACCGGGACAAGGGGTGAAAAACTGTTTTTT.